A selection of T cell receptor beta chains follows, all from one sample in a study of shared clonotypes between healthy human individuals. Repertoires were generated with immunoSEQ multiplex PCR, while TCRdb's copy carries only in-frame clones and drops some. The table lists hundreds of thousands of clones, approximately 96% of them singletons. Sample: naive CD8+ T cells sorted from blood. Receptor source: a woman in her twenties or thirties in good health. The CDR3 runs from the conserved cysteine through the conserved F or W. D genes are given only for firm matches. Not every row has a clone size; where given, it reads once, few, many or a size class.

j_gene: TRBJ2-7
abundance: -
v_gene: TRBV6-5
d_gene: -
len: 13
CDR3aa: CASSYLQDSEQYF
CDR3nt: TGTGCCAGCAGTTACTTACAGGATAGCGAGCAGTACTTC

j_gene: TRBJ2-1
abundance: -
v_gene: TRBV4-1
d_gene: TRBD2
len: 19
CDR3aa: CASSLLLAGALSSYNEQFF
CDR3nt: TGCGCCAGCAGCCTCTTGTTAGCGGGAGCCCTAAGCTCCTACAATGAGCAGTTCTTC

j_gene: TRBJ2-2
abundance: -
v_gene: TRBV6-5
d_gene: -
len: 12
CDR3aa: CASSGSHAELFF
CDR3nt: TGTGCCAGCAGTGGGTCTCACGCGGAGCTGTTTTTT

j_gene: TRBJ1-5
abundance: -
v_gene: TRBV18
d_gene: -
len: 14
CDR3aa: CASSPPSQQGLRHF
CDR3nt: TGTGCCAGCTCACCACCGAGTCAACAGGGATTGCGGCATTTT

j_gene: TRBJ2-7
abundance: -
v_gene: TRBV27
d_gene: TRBD1
len: 15
CDR3aa: CASSLYSGTGGEQYF
CDR3nt: TGTGCCAGCAGTTTGTATTCCGGGACAGGGGGCGAGCAGTACTTC

j_gene: TRBJ1-3
abundance: -
v_gene: TRBV4-1
d_gene: -
len: 16
CDR3aa: CASSSHRTDPGNTIYF
CDR3nt: TGCGCCAGCAGCTCGCATAGGACAGACCCTGGAAACACCATATATTTT

j_gene: TRBJ2-2
abundance: -
v_gene: TRBV6-1
d_gene: -
len: 14
CDR3aa: CASSEGPYTGELFF
CDR3nt: TGTGCCAGCAGTGAAGGCCCGTACACCGGGGAGCTGTTTTTT

j_gene: TRBJ2-5
abundance: -
v_gene: TRBV9
d_gene: TRBD2
len: 17
CDR3aa: CASSVGGSGSNQETQYF
CDR3nt: TGTGCCAGCAGCGTAGGAGGTAGCGGGAGCAACCAAGAGACCCAGTACTTC

j_gene: TRBJ2-1
abundance: -
v_gene: TRBV2
d_gene: -
len: 12
CDR3aa: CASSEDLDEQFF
CDR3nt: TGTGCCAGCAGTGAAGATTTGGATGAGCAGTTCTTC

j_gene: TRBJ2-1
abundance: -
v_gene: TRBV7-3
d_gene: TRBD1
len: 17
CDR3aa: CASSLGGQGLPPNEQFF
CDR3nt: TGTGCCAGCAGCCTAGGGGGACAGGGACTTCCCCCTAATGAGCAGTTCTTC

j_gene: TRBJ2-7
abundance: -
v_gene: TRBV2
d_gene: -
len: 15
CDR3aa: CASSEFRSVTYEQYF
CDR3nt: TGTGCCAGCAGTGAATTTAGGAGCGTTACCTACGAGCAGTACTTC

j_gene: TRBJ2-1
abundance: -
v_gene: TRBV2
d_gene: -
len: 12
CDR3aa: CASKDPRDEQFF
CDR3nt: TGTGCCAGCAAGGACCCCAGGGATGAGCAGTTCTTC

j_gene: TRBJ2-2
abundance: -
v_gene: TRBV6-5
d_gene: -
len: 13
CDR3aa: CASRWGNTGELFF
CDR3nt: TGTGCCAGCCGGTGGGGGAACACCGGGGAGCTGTTTTTT

j_gene: TRBJ2-5
abundance: -
v_gene: TRBV7-9
d_gene: TRBD1
len: 16
CDR3aa: CACSDPQGDPQETQYF
CDR3nt: TGTGCCTGCTCAGACCCGCAGGGGGACCCTCAAGAGACCCAGTACTTC

j_gene: TRBJ2-7
abundance: -
v_gene: TRBV2
d_gene: TRBD1
len: 14
CDR3aa: CASSVGQAAFEQYF
CDR3nt: TGTGCCAGCAGTGTTGGACAGGCTGCCTTCGAGCAGTACTTC

j_gene: TRBJ1-2
abundance: -
v_gene: TRBV28
d_gene: -
len: 15
CDR3aa: CASSLDREGYYGYTF
CDR3nt: TGTGCCAGCAGTTTAGACCGGGAGGGCTACTATGGCTACACCTTC

j_gene: TRBJ1-4
abundance: -
v_gene: TRBV2
d_gene: -
len: 12
CDR3aa: CASSDRDEKLFF
CDR3nt: TGTGCCAGCAGTGACAGGGATGAAAAACTGTTTTTT

j_gene: TRBJ1-4
abundance: -
v_gene: TRBV4-1
d_gene: -
len: 15
CDR3aa: CASSQGPRGYEKLFF
CDR3nt: TGCGCCAGCAGCCAAGGGCCTAGAGGCTATGAAAAACTGTTTTTT

j_gene: TRBJ2-1
abundance: -
v_gene: TRBV7-8
d_gene: -
len: 13
CDR3aa: CASSRGYGNEQFF
CDR3nt: TGTGCCAGCAGCCGCGGGTATGGGAATGAGCAGTTCTTC

j_gene: TRBJ1-5
abundance: -
v_gene: TRBV10-3
d_gene: -
len: 16
CDR3aa: CAISESGPAGIQPQHF
CDR3nt: TGTGCCATCAGTGAGTCGGGACCCGCTGGAATCCAGCCCCAGCATTTT

j_gene: TRBJ1-1
abundance: -
v_gene: TRBV5-5
d_gene: -
len: 14
CDR3aa: CASSWGSRNTEAFF
CDR3nt: TGTGCCAGCAGCTGGGGCAGCAGGAACACTGAAGCTTTCTTT

j_gene: TRBJ2-7
abundance: few
v_gene: TRBV11-2
d_gene: -
len: 13
CDR3aa: CASSLKSVYEQYF
CDR3nt: TGTGCCAGCAGCTTAAAATCGGTCTACGAGCAGTACTTC

j_gene: TRBJ2-1
abundance: once
v_gene: TRBV29-1
d_gene: -
len: 14
CDR3aa: CSVVIGYSYNEQFF
CDR3nt: TGCAGCGTTGTGATTGGTTACTCCTACAATGAGCAGTTCTTC

j_gene: TRBJ1-2
abundance: -
v_gene: TRBV7-9
d_gene: -
len: 12
CDR3aa: CASSQGGGGYTF
CDR3nt: TGTGCCAGCAGCCAAGGGGGTGGCGGCTACACCTTC

j_gene: TRBJ1-2
abundance: -
v_gene: TRBV28
d_gene: -
len: 14
CDR3aa: CASSLLGTSYGYTF
CDR3nt: TGTGCCAGCAGTTTATTGGGCACCTCCTATGGCTACACCTTC

j_gene: TRBJ2-4
abundance: -
v_gene: TRBV2
d_gene: -
len: 10
CDR3aa: CASRTLYKYF
CDR3nt: TGTGCCAGCAGGACCCTATATAAGTACTTC

j_gene: TRBJ2-4
abundance: -
v_gene: TRBV11-2
d_gene: TRBD1
len: 18
CDR3aa: CASSFARTDRGLIDIQYF
CDR3nt: TGTGCCAGCAGCTTTGCAAGGACGGACAGGGGGCTAATAGACATTCAGTACTTC

j_gene: TRBJ1-3
abundance: -
v_gene: TRBV30
d_gene: -
len: 15
CDR3aa: CAWSLTPLSGNTIYF
CDR3nt: TGTGCCTGGAGTCTTACACCACTGTCTGGAAACACCATATATTTT

j_gene: TRBJ1-1
abundance: -
v_gene: TRBV6-1
d_gene: TRBD1
len: 17
CDR3aa: CASSEAYRGAMNTEAFF
CDR3nt: TGTGCCAGCAGTGAAGCGTACAGGGGGGCGATGAACACTGAAGCTTTCTTT

j_gene: TRBJ1-1
abundance: -
v_gene: TRBV27
d_gene: -
len: 15
CDR3aa: CASSSLAGGDTEAFF
CDR3nt: TGTGCCAGCAGTTCCCTCGCTGGGGGGGACACTGAAGCTTTCTTT

j_gene: TRBJ1-2
abundance: -
v_gene: TRBV6-6
d_gene: -
len: 13
CDR3aa: CASSPWGPPGYTF
CDR3nt: TGTGCCAGCAGCCCGTGGGGCCCTCCGGGCTACACCTTC

j_gene: TRBJ1-2
abundance: -
v_gene: TRBV15
d_gene: TRBD1
len: 15
CDR3aa: CATSRVRDRGNGYTF
CDR3nt: TGTGCCACCAGCAGAGTCCGGGACAGGGGCAATGGCTACACCTTC

j_gene: TRBJ2-1
abundance: -
v_gene: TRBV27
d_gene: -
len: 15
CDR3aa: CASSLGGALGNEQFF
CDR3nt: TGTGCCAGCAGTTTAGGAGGGGCCCTCGGCAATGAGCAGTTCTTC

j_gene: TRBJ2-2
abundance: once
v_gene: TRBV6-5
d_gene: -
len: 14
CDR3aa: CASSGGGPTGELFF
CDR3nt: TGTGCCAGCAGCGGGGGCGGACCCACCGGGGAGCTGTTTTTT

j_gene: TRBJ1-1
abundance: -
v_gene: TRBV19
d_gene: TRBD1
len: 18
CDR3aa: CASSPSKIQGIGRTEAFF
CDR3nt: TGTGCCAGTAGCCCTTCTAAGATACAGGGGATCGGTCGCACTGAAGCTTTCTTT

j_gene: TRBJ2-3
abundance: once
v_gene: TRBV2
d_gene: -
len: 14
CDR3aa: CASDPTRGADTQYF
CDR3nt: TGTGCCAGCGACCCGACTAGAGGGGCAGATACGCAGTATTTT

j_gene: TRBJ1-2
abundance: -
v_gene: TRBV7-9
d_gene: -
len: 14
CDR3aa: CASSLEGPSYGYTF
CDR3nt: TGTGCCAGCAGCTTGGAGGGGCCGAGCTATGGCTACACCTTC

j_gene: TRBJ1-1
abundance: -
v_gene: TRBV28
d_gene: -
len: 14
CDR3aa: CASSLGQGFTEAFF
CDR3nt: TGTGCCAGCAGTTTGGGCCAGGGGTTTACTGAAGCTTTCTTT

j_gene: TRBJ2-2
abundance: -
v_gene: TRBV19
d_gene: -
len: 14
CDR3aa: CASSIVGDAGELFF
CDR3nt: TGTGCCAGTAGTATAGTGGGAGACGCCGGGGAGCTGTTTTTT

j_gene: TRBJ2-1
abundance: -
v_gene: TRBV4-1
d_gene: TRBD2
len: 16
CDR3aa: CASSQESSGFYNEQFF
CDR3nt: TGCGCCAGCAGCCAAGAGTCTAGCGGTTTCTACAATGAGCAGTTCTTC

j_gene: TRBJ2-7
abundance: -
v_gene: TRBV15
d_gene: -
len: 16
CDR3aa: CATSRDRRTESYEQYF
CDR3nt: TGTGCCACCAGCAGAGATCGGAGGACTGAATCCTACGAGCAGTACTTC

j_gene: TRBJ1-5
abundance: -
v_gene: TRBV4-1
d_gene: -
len: 13
CDR3aa: CASSHTGNQPQHF
CDR3nt: TGCGCCAGCAGCCACACTGGCAATCAGCCCCAGCATTTT

j_gene: TRBJ1-5
abundance: -
v_gene: TRBV6-1
d_gene: -
len: 15
CDR3aa: CASTKEELLDQPQHF
CDR3nt: TGTGCCAGCACCAAAGAGGAATTGTTGGATCAGCCCCAGCATTTT

j_gene: TRBJ1-5
abundance: -
v_gene: TRBV27
d_gene: -
len: 13
CDR3aa: CASSLGGSQPQHF
CDR3nt: TGTGCCAGCAGTTTAGGGGGTTCTCAGCCCCAGCATTTT

j_gene: TRBJ1-2
abundance: few
v_gene: TRBV5-4
d_gene: TRBD1
len: 14
CDR3aa: CASSPGTENYGYTF
CDR3nt: TGTGCCAGCAGCCCCGGGACAGAGAACTATGGCTACACCTTC

j_gene: TRBJ1-1
abundance: -
v_gene: TRBV19
d_gene: TRBD1
len: 13
CDR3aa: CASSIPTGPEAFF
CDR3nt: TGTGCCAGTAGTATCCCGACAGGGCCTGAAGCTTTCTTT

j_gene: TRBJ2-5
abundance: once
v_gene: TRBV29-1
d_gene: -
len: 14
CDR3aa: CSADGLFERETQYF
CDR3nt: TGCAGCGCCGATGGACTCTTTGAACGGGAGACCCAGTACTTC

j_gene: TRBJ2-1
abundance: -
v_gene: TRBV9
d_gene: TRBD1
len: 15
CDR3aa: CASSVGGTVYNEQFF
CDR3nt: TGTGCCAGCAGCGTAGGGGGGACAGTCTACAATGAGCAGTTCTTC

j_gene: TRBJ2-2
abundance: -
v_gene: TRBV9
d_gene: TRBD1
len: 16
CDR3aa: CASRGPGQGQTGELFF
CDR3nt: TGTGCCAGCAGGGGTCCGGGACAGGGGCAAACCGGGGAGCTGTTTTTT

j_gene: TRBJ2-3
abundance: once
v_gene: TRBV13
d_gene: TRBD1
len: 18
CDR3aa: CASSSRTGGRIETDTQYF
CDR3nt: TGTGCCAGCAGCTCCCGGACAGGGGGCCGAATTGAGACAGATACGCAGTATTTT

j_gene: TRBJ1-5
abundance: -
v_gene: TRBV23-1
d_gene: TRBD1
len: 15
CDR3aa: CASSQGDRTYQPQHF
CDR3nt: TGCGCCAGCAGTCAGGGGGACAGGACTTATCAGCCCCAGCATTTT

j_gene: TRBJ1-2
abundance: -
v_gene: TRBV29-1
d_gene: -
len: 11
CDR3aa: CSVVSGGGYTF
CDR3nt: TGCAGCGTTGTTTCGGGGGGTGGCTACACCTTC

j_gene: TRBJ1-1
abundance: -
v_gene: TRBV27
d_gene: -
len: 14
CDR3aa: CASSSGLRFTEAFF
CDR3nt: TGTGCCAGCTCATCCGGGCTCCGCTTCACTGAAGCTTTCTTT

j_gene: TRBJ2-7
abundance: once
v_gene: TRBV9
d_gene: -
len: 15
CDR3aa: CASSRTWGGHYEQYF
CDR3nt: TGTGCCAGCAGCAGAACATGGGGGGGCCATTACGAGCAGTACTTC

j_gene: TRBJ2-7
abundance: -
v_gene: TRBV4-2
d_gene: TRBD2
len: 15
CDR3aa: CASSQDLLAGVEQYF
CDR3nt: TGTGCCAGCAGCCAAGATCTCCTAGCGGGAGTTGAGCAGTACTTC